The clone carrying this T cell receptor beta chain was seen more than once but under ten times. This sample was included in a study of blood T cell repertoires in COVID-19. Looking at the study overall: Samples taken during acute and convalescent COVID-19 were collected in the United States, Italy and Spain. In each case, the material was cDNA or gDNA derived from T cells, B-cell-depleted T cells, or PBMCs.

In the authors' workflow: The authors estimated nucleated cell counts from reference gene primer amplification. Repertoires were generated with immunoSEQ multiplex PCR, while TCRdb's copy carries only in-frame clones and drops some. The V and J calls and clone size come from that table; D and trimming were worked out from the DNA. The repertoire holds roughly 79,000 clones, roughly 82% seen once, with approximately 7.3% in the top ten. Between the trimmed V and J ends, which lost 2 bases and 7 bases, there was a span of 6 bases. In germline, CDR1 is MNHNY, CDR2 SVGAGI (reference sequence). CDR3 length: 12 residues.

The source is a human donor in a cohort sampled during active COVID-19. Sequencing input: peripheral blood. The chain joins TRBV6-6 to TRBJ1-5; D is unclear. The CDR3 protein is CASSYPSQPQHF. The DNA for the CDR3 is TGTGCCAGCAGTTACCCTTCCCAGCCCCAGCATTTT.